This entry concerns a single TCR beta chain. The antigen is not known. These data originate in a study of cytomegalovirus exposure and HLA in healthy donors. Study details: From HLA-typed donors, an early data release held roughly 89 million unique TCRs.

The CDR3 is 16 residues long. The V end lost 2 bases, the J end lost 1 base, and 12 bases lay between the germline ends. Germline V gene data show CDR1 as MDHEN and CDR2 as SYDVKM. Broader study findings: There were 150 to 200 TCR beta chains listed as cytomegalovirus-associated. Being indistinguishable, some V segments were excluded, TRBV6-2 and TRBV6-3 among them.

The PCR was carried out with 60 Vbeta primers and 13 Jbeta primers. Generated by immunoSEQ multiplex PCR, the TCRdb table keeps only in-frame clones and is missing some. Altogether roughly 130,000 clones are present, approximately 80% being singletons, with the ten largest covering around 10%. J is TRBJ2-1 and V is TRBV28, with D perhaps TRBD2 (6 bases). The receptor's source is a male donor in good health and CMV-seropositive. The sequenced material came from PBMCs. The CDR3 region is CASSLGVGSSYNEQFF. DNA of the CDR3: TGTGCCAGCAGTTTAGGTGTCGGGAGTTCCTACAATGAGCAGTTCTTC.